Sequencing of this TCR beta chain was carried out in a study of T cells after yellow fever vaccination. Findings and caveats of the study: Subsequent booster samples again held most clones from primary vaccination (nearly 98% CD4, about 90% CD8).

This clonotype was counted a few times. Its target is unknown. The CDR3 runs 10 residues. Germline V gene lookup returns CDR1 DFQATT and CDR2 SNEGSKA (reference sequence). The V end was cut by 6 bases, the J end by 11 bases, with 8 bases between. The 5'RACE template-switching step produced TCR cDNA and added a universal primer site and UMIs. TCRdb re-analysed the 5' RACE reads in MiXCR, keeping a single row per CDR3 protein. The sample holds fewer than 650,000 distinct CDR3 sequences, 21% seen once. The sequence was obtained from a man aged 18 to 29 who received the YFV17D yellow fever vaccine. This sample comprised PBMCs, obtained roughly 23 days after the first yellow fever vaccination. The chain uses TRBV20-1 and TRBJ1-6, with D unresolved. CDR3 DNA: TGCAGTGCCCAACCGCCACCCCTCCACTTT. Amino acid sequence: CSAQPPPLHF.